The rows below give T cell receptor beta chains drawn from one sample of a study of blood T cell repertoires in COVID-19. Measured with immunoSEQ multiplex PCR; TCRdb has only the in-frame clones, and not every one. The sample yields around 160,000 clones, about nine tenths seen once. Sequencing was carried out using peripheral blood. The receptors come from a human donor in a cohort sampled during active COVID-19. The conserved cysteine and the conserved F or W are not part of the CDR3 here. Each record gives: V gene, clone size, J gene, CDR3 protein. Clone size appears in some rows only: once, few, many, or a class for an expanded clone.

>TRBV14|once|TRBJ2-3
ASSQDTLLAGVSDTQY
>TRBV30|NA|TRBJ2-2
AWYRVGRRELF
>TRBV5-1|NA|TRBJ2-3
ASRRTGAPIDTQY
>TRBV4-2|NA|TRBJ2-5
ARSQVAGGAGETQY
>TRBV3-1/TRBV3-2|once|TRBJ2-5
ASTGVPLSETQY
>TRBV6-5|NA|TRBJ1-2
ASSSTPGQGYGYT
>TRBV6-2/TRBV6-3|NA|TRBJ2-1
ASSHGLAGF
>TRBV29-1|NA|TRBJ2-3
SARPTGGPDTQY
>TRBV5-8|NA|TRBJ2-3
ASSLTSGTDTQY
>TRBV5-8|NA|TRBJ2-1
ASSLGLAASYNEQF
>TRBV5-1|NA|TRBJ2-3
ASTLRGLVTDTQY
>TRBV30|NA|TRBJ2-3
AWSSLSPLTDTQY
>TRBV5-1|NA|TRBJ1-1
ASSLGQGSGTEAF
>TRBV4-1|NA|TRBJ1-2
ASSQGQGRWVYGYT
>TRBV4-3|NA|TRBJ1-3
ASSQDATAGNTIY
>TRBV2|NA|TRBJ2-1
ASSEMLAGDPYYNEQF
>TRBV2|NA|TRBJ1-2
ASWRGGIYGYT
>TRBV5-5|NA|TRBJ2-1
ASSFQAGGPNEQF
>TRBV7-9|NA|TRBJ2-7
ASSSPQGLEPGFSYEQY
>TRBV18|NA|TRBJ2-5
ASSPGPGQTIQETQY
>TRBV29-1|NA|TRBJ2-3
SASGSGTQY
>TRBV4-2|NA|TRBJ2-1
ASSQEGGNNEQF
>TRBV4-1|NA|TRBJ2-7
ASSREQRYYEQY
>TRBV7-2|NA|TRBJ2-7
ASSFYKGELYEQY
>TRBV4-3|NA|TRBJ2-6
ASSQDTGGSGANVLT